The 30 T cell receptor beta chains below all came from one sample that was sequenced in a study of T cell responses to AZD1222 COVID-19 vaccine. Sequencing was performed with immunoSEQ multiplex PCR; in TCRdb, only in-frame clones are kept and a portion is missing. The top ten hold less than 5.5% of the sample, which has tens of thousands of clones, approximately 90% seen once. This material consisted of peripheral blood, taken on day 0 of MenACWY control vaccination. These receptors all stem from an adult in good health.

CDR3 loop: CASSLAGRGGQETQYF. CDR3 coding DNA: TGCGCCAGCAGCTTGGCGGGCAGGGGAGGTCAAGAGACCCAGTACTTC. The chain uses TRBV5-1 and TRBJ2-5; possibly TRBD1 or TRBD2 for D (6 bases each). The CDR3 extends over 16 amino acids. V was shortened by 0 bases and J by 2 bases, with 14 bases between the two germline ends. CDR1 and CDR2 (germline): SGHRS, YFSETQ. Full variable domain (rest looked up from reference TRBV5-1 and TRBJ2-5): KAGVTQTPRYLIKTRGQQVTLSCSPISGHRSVSWYQQTPGQGLQFLFEYFSETQRNKGNFPGRFSGRQFSNSRSEMNVSTLELGDSALYLCASSLAGRGGQETQYFGPGTRLLVL.

V usage is TRBV24-1 and J usage is TRBJ1-1; D not certain. CDR3 length: 13 residues. The V and J ends lost 7 bases and 1 base respectively, with 9 bases between them. Germline CDR1 and CDR2: KGHDR and SFDVKD. In nucleotides, the CDR3 is TGTGCCACCAGAGCACGGCCGAACACTGAAGCTTTCTTT. It yields the protein CATRARPNTEAFF.

The gene calls are TRBV5-8 and TRBJ2-7; tentatively, D is TRBD1 (5 bases). V gave up 0 bases and J gave up 2 bases, with 15 bases separating them. Per the germline V gene, CDR1 is SGHTS and CDR2 is YDEGEE. The CDR3 loop spans 16 amino acids. In DNA, the CDR3 is TGTGCCAGCAGCTTGGGATCGTGGCAGGGTCCCTACGAGCAGTACTTC. Amino acids: CASSLGSWQGPYEQYF.

CDR3 region: CATSRDRGPETQYF. In DNA, the CDR3 is TGTGCCACCAGTAGGGACAGAGGTCCGGAGACCCAGTACTTC. The chain links TRBV15 to TRBJ2-5; 7 bases are shared with TRBD1. CDR1 and CDR2 (germline): LNHNV, YYDKDF (reference sequence). The V segment lost 6 bases and the J segment 5 bases; nucleotides outside the gene matches: 9. CDR3 size: 14 residues.

The V and J genes are TRBV3-1 (or the pseudogene TRBV3-2) and TRBJ2-1; 7 bases agree with TRBD2. Looked up from germline, CDR1 is LGHDT and CDR2 is YNNKEL (reference sequence). The trim removed 1 base at V and 7 bases at J, leaving 7 bases unmatched. This CDR3 is built from 15 residues. CDR3 loop: CASSQGVGGPNEQFF. CDR3 DNA: TGTGCCAGCAGCCAAGGCGTGGGAGGGCCGAATGAGCAGTTCTTC.

The chain recombines TRBV19 with TRBJ2-5, with TRBD2 matching 10 bases. Germline assignment: CDR1 LNHDA and CDR2 SQIVND (reference sequence). After removal of 1 base from V and 4 bases from J, the junction contained 6 bases not matched to a gene. The CDR3 covers 16 residues. This CDR3 reads CASSIGLAGVGETQYF. CDR3 DNA sequence: TGTGCCAGTAGTATAGGGCTAGCGGGAGTCGGAGAGACCCAGTACTTC. The whole variable domain, filled in from reference TRBV19 and TRBJ2-5, reads DGGITQSPKYLFRKEGQNVTLSCEQNLNHDAMYWYRQDPGQGLRLIYYSQIVNDFQKGDIAEGYSVSREKKESFPLTVTSAQKNPTAFYLCASSIGLAGVGETQYFGPGTRLLVL.

This clone was counted once. This chain links TRBV18 with TRBJ1-4; 7 nucleotides match TRBD1. The length of the CDR3 is 14 residues. Germline loops: CDR1 KGHSH, CDR2 LQKENI. J lost 6 bases, V lost 2 bases, and 3 bases had no gene match. This chain's CDR3 is CASSPGGGYEKLFF. DNA for the CDR3: TGTGCCAGCTCACCAGGAGGGGGCTATGAAAAACTGTTTTTT.

The chain combines TRBV24-1 with TRBJ2-2, with 13 bases identical to TRBD2. J gave up 7 bases and V 4 bases, and 5 bases lay outside the gene matches. The CDR3 sequence is 16 residues long. CDR1 and CDR2 (germline): KGHDR, SFDVKD. The CDR3 here is CATSDTSGRAIGELFF. CDR3 bases: TGTGCCACCAGTGACACTAGCGGGAGGGCCATCGGGGAGCTGTTTTTT.

This chain uses TRBV10-1 with TRBJ2-7; D might be TRBD2 (5 bases). This CDR3 is built from 17 residues. Germline CDR1 WNHNN, CDR2 SYGVQD (reference sequence). V lost 2 bases, J lost 0 bases, and 17 bases lay in between. In DNA form, the CDR3 reads TGCGCCAGCAGTGAGCCCCGCGGACTCTTGAGCTCCTACGAGCAGTACTTC. This encodes CASSEPRGLLSSYEQYF.

The J gene is TRBJ2-5, the V gene TRBV2; the match to TRBD2 covers 9 bases. Germline trimming cut 2 bases from V and 4 bases from J; bases unmatched to any gene: 8. From germline, CDR1 is SNHLY and CDR2 FYNNEI. The CDR3 spans 16 residues. This CDR3 is CASSEWASGEIETQYF. The CDR3 nucleotides are TGTGCCAGCAGTGAATGGGCTAGCGGGGAGATAGAGACCCAGTACTTC.

This chain uses TRBV27 with TRBJ2-7; 8 bases match TRBD1. The CDR3 consists of 14 residues. V trimming: 8 bases; J trimming: 1 base; junction bases outside the gene matches: 7. The germline V gene has CDR1 MNHEY and CDR2 SMNVEV (reference sequence). CDR3 coding DNA: TGTGCCAGCCAAAGCGGACAGGGTTCCTACGAGCAGTACTTC. This sequence encodes CASQSGQGSYEQYF.

The J gene is TRBJ1-5, the V gene TRBV10-3; TRBD1 might be the D (5 bases). Trimming pared 4 bases from V and 6 bases from J, leaving 10 bases between. The germline V gene encodes CDR1 ENHRY and CDR2 SYGVKD. CDR3 length: 13 residues. CDR3 sequence reads: CAISARDTQPQHF. The CDR3, as DNA: TGTGCCATCAGTGCCAGGGATACTCAGCCCCAGCATTTT.

The chain joins TRBV5-1 to TRBJ2-1, with a possible D match to TRBD1 (6 bases). V lost 5 bases and J 0 bases, leaving 12 bases between the germline ends. CDR1 and CDR2 (germline): SGHRS, YFSETQ. The CDR3 consists of 15 residues. The CDR3 DNA reads as TGCGCCAGCAGTTTACAGGGCAGCTCCTACAATGAGCAGTTCTTC. It specifies CASSLQGSSYNEQFF.

The chain has TRBV29-1 and TRBJ2-1, with 9 bases fitting TRBD2. After removal of 4 bases from V and 6 bases from J, the junction contained 1 base not matched to a gene. CDR1 and CDR2 (germline): SQVTM, ANQGSEA. CDR3 length equals 12 residues. CDR3 protein: CSVGRGGNEQFF. The CDR3 DNA reads TGCAGCGTTGGGCGGGGGGGCAATGAGCAGTTCTTC.

The chain employs TRBV5-1 and TRBJ2-3; D uncertain. The V and J ends lost 4 bases and 6 bases respectively, with 12 bases between them. Germline V CDR1 and CDR2: SGHRS, YFSETQ. The length of the CDR3 is 13 residues. The CDR3 is CASSTTDRDTQYF. CDR3 in DNA: TGCGCCAGCAGCACGACGGACCGGGATACGCAGTATTTT.

This chain uses TRBV6-1 with TRBJ1-5, with TRBD1 as a possible D gene (5 bases). Germline loops: CDR1 MNHNS, CDR2 SASEGT. The CDR3 length is 14 residues. The germline V and J ends were trimmed by 3 bases and 9 bases, with 15 bases remaining between them. CDR3 DNA sequence: TGTGCCAGCAGTGATTGGGGCAGTCTCTCGCCCCAGCATTTT. Translating gives CASSDWGSLSPQHF.

The chain employs TRBV11-3 and TRBJ2-3, with D perhaps given as TRBD1 or TRBD2 (7 bases each). CDR1 and CDR2 (germline): SGHNT, YENEEA. The CDR3 consists of 15 residues. V was trimmed by 7 bases and J by 2 bases, leaving 16 bases between them. The CDR3 DNA is TGTGCCAGCAAAAGGGAGGGGGCCTACACAGATACGCAGTATTTT. Protein sequence: CASKREGAYTDTQYF.

The rearrangement uses TRBV5-6 and TRBJ1-3; a weak D match, TRBD1 (5 bases). CDR1 is SGHDT, CDR2 YYEEEE, per germline. CDR3 length equals 14 residues. Trimming cost V 7 bases and J 9 bases, with 20 bases left between them. CDR3 loop: CASGKGRPDGTIYF. Written as DNA, the CDR3 is TGTGCCAGCGGAAAGGGACGCCCGGACGGCACCATATATTTT. Drawing the rest from reference TRBV5-6 and TRBJ1-3, the complete variable domain is DAGVTQSPTHLIKTRGQQVTLRCSPKSGHDTVSWYQQALGQGPQFIFQYYEEEERQRGNFPDRFSGHQFPNYSSELNVNALLLGDSALYLCASGKGRPDGTIYFGEGSWLTVV.

This clone was counted once. The chain is built from TRBV19 and TRBJ1-5; 9 bases agree with TRBD1. Trimming at V came to 7 bases and at J to 6 bases, leaving 7 bases not matched to a gene. Germline V gives CDR1 LNHDA, CDR2 SQIVND (reference sequence). This CDR3 has 14 amino acids. For the CDR3, the DNA is TGTGCCAGTACCCGGGACAGGGTCAGTCAGCCCCAGCATTTT. This sequence encodes CASTRDRVSQPQHF. Drawing the rest from reference TRBV19 and TRBJ1-5, the complete variable domain is DGGITQSPKYLFRKEGQNVTLSCEQNLNHDAMYWYRQDPGQGLRLIYYSQIVNDFQKGDIAEGYSVSREKKESFPLTVTSAQKNPTAFYLCASTRDRVSQPQHFGDGTRLSIL.

The chain links TRBV4-3 to TRBJ2-3; D remains ambiguous. CDR3 length equals 18 residues. V lost 4 bases and J 2 bases, leaving 22 bases between the germline ends. Germline V lookup: CDR1 LGHNA, CDR2 YSLEER. The CDR3 sequence: CASSLRAGVSRDTDTQYF. CDR3 nucleotides: TGCGCCAGCAGCCTTAGAGCCGGAGTCTCCAGAGACACAGATACGCAGTATTTT.

In its sample, this clone was seen once. This sequence joins TRBV28 and TRBJ1-4; the match to TRBD1 covers 7 bases. The CDR3 contains 15 residues. Germline V lookup: CDR1 MDHEN, CDR2 SYDVKM. After removal of 4 bases from V and 5 bases from J, the junction contained 7 bases not matched to a gene. The CDR3 loop reads CASSSAGGENEKLFF. The CDR3 DNA reads TGTGCCAGCAGTTCCGCAGGGGGGGAGAATGAAAAACTGTTTTTT. The full variable domain, in which reference TRBV28 and TRBJ1-4 provide the parts outside the CDR3, is DVKVTQSSRYLVKRTGEKVFLECVQDMDHENMFWYRQDPGLGLRLIYFSYDVKMKEKGDIPEGYSVSREKKERFSLILESASTNQTSMYLCASSSAGGENEKLFFGSGTQLSVL.

The V call is TRBV5-1, the J call TRBJ1-1, with D maybe TRBD1 (5 bases). This CDR3 comprises 14 residues. V was trimmed by 3 bases and J by 0 bases, leaving 9 bases between them. Germline values: CDR1 SGHRS, CDR2 YFSETQ. The CDR3 here is CASSSSTVNTEAFF. Written as DNA, the CDR3 is TGCGCCAGCAGCTCCTCGACAGTGAACACTGAAGCTTTCTTT.

This rearrangement joins TRBV5-8 to TRBJ1-1; possibly TRBD1 for D (5 bases). Germline values: CDR1 SGHTS, CDR2 YDEGEE. Trimming left V 1 base short and J 4 bases short, with 11 bases between. The length of the CDR3 is 14 residues. The CDR3 region has the DNA TGTGCCAGCAGCTTGTCGGGGCAGGGCACTGAAGCTTTCTTT. Its protein product is CASSLSGQGTEAFF.

The rearrangement joins TRBV19 to TRBJ1-1; D might be TRBD1 (6 bases). Trimming took 4 bases from V and 11 from J, leaving 14 bases between them. From germline, CDR1 is LNHDA and CDR2 SQIVND (reference sequence). The CDR3 is 12 residues long. The CDR3 spells CASSTGGRGAFF. CDR3 nucleotide sequence: TGTGCCAGTAGTACTGGGGGGCGTGGGGCTTTCTTT.

The chain recombines TRBV6-6 with TRBJ1-3, with D uncertain. The CDR3 is 15 amino acids. Germline lookup yields CDR1 MNHNY and CDR2 SVGAGI (reference sequence). Between the trimmed V and J ends, which lost 5 bases and 0 bases, there was a span of 11 bases. CDR3 DNA: TGTGCCAGCAGTGCGTCGCGGATCTCTGGAAACACCATATATTTT. Amino acid sequence: CASSASRISGNTIYF.

The V and J genes are TRBV5-1 and TRBJ2-5; 10 nucleotides match TRBD1. This CDR3 spans 16 amino acids. The germline V gene has CDR1 SGHRS and CDR2 YFSETQ. After removal of 3 bases from V and 4 bases from J, the junction contained 9 bases not matched to a gene. The CDR3 loop reads CASSSTGGSVAETQYF. The CDR3 region has the DNA TGCGCCAGCAGCTCGACAGGGGGCTCAGTTGCAGAGACCCAGTACTTC.

The chain combines TRBV28 with TRBJ1-2; D perhaps matches TRBD1 (6 bases). V lost 5 bases to trimming and J lost 4 bases, with 17 bases between them. CDR3 size: 15 residues. Germline V gene sequence: CDR1 MDHEN, CDR2 SYDVKM. In DNA form, the CDR3 reads TGTGCCAGCAGTCCGGGACAAAGCTGGGGCTATGGCTACACCTTC. Its protein product is CASSPGQSWGYGYTF.

The chain employs TRBV6-2 or TRBV6-3 and TRBJ1-4, with D tentatively TRBD1 (5 bases). Trimming shortened V by 5 bases and J by 5 bases, and 15 bases separated the two germline ends. This CDR3 has 15 amino acids. Germline V gene sequence: CDR1 MNHEY, CDR2 SVGEGT. The CDR3 sequence: CASSPSGTVNEKLFF. DNA of the CDR3: TGTGCCAGCAGTCCCTCCGGGACGGTGAATGAAAAACTGTTTTTT.

The chain links TRBV5-1 to TRBJ2-1; the match to TRBD2 covers 7 bases. Trimming removed 6 bases from V and 2 bases from J; junction bases left unmatched: 8. Germline CDR1 is SGHRS and CDR2 is YFSETQ. The CDR3 loop spans 15 amino acids. Written as DNA, the CDR3 is TGCGCCAGCACGAGGAGCGGGGAAACCTACAATGAGCAGTTCTTC. Translated: CASTRSGETYNEQFF.

This CDR3 is CASSLWQGIYDNEQFF. Written as DNA, the CDR3 is TGTGCCAGCAGCTTATGGCAGGGAATATACGACAATGAGCAGTTCTTC. V is TRBV11-2 and J is TRBJ2-1, with D possibly TRBD1 on 5 matching bases. Germline CDR1 is SGHAT and CDR2 is FQNNGV. Trimming pared 2 bases from V and 5 bases from J, leaving 16 bases between. CDR3 length: 16 amino acids.